This TCR beta chain stems from a study of T cells after somatic rescue of genetic block. The method was immunoSEQ multiplex PCR; TCRdb's version includes in-frame clones alone and lacks a portion of them. Among around 64,000 clones listed, 92% were seen once. Germline V gene sequence: CDR1 GTSNPN, CDR2 SVGIG (reference sequence). With 2 bases clipped from V and 6 bases from J, the junction kept 2 bases outside the gene matches. The CDR3 is 12 amino acids. Sequencing was done on a sample of peripheral blood mononuclear cells (PBMCs). The rearrangement links TRBV30 to TRBJ2-3; 7 bases are a match to TRBD1. The TCR sequence derives from a man in his forties. The CDR3 DNA reads TGTGCCTGGAGTCCGACAGGGGATACGCAGTATTTT. This translates into CAWSPTGDTQYF.